A selection of T cell receptor beta chains follows, all from one sample in a study of T cells in tumors after PD-1 blockade. Here immunoSEQ multiplex PCR was the method, and the copy in TCRdb shows in-frame clones only, minus some. The table has tens of thousands of clones, roughly 79% seen once; the top ten hold 16%. Material: PBMCs, obtained before anti-PD-1 treatment. The receptors originated from a human donor with basal cell carcinoma. CDR3s include the opening cysteine and the closing phenylalanine or tryptophan. The order of the fields is clone size, J gene, D gene, V gene, CDR3 protein, CDR3 DNA. A D gene is named only where the DNA matches it firmly. Only some rows state a clone size, as once, few, many or a class for expanded clones.

>few|TRBJ2-1|TRBD2|TRBV2
CASSDWTSGGGGEQFF
TGTGCCAGCAGTGACTGGACTAGCGGGGGGGGCGGTGAGCAGTTCTTC
>once|TRBJ1-6|-|TRBV19
CASGPRGNSPLHF
TGTGCCAGTGGCCCCAGGGGAAATTCACCCCTCCACTTT
>medium-sized|TRBJ1-5|-|TRBV19
CASTEGQGNQPQHF
TGTGCCAGTACCGAGGGGCAGGGCAATCAGCCCCAGCATTTT
>many|TRBJ2-1|TRBD2|TRBV7-9
CASSTQTSGGARKQFF
TGTGCCAGCAGCACCCAGACTAGCGGGGGGGCCAGAAAGCAGTTCTTC
>few|TRBJ2-7|-|TRBV4-1
CASSQDRTVSYEQYF
TGCGCCAGCAGCCAAGATCGTACAGTCTCCTACGAGCAGTACTTC
>-|TRBJ1-2|-|TRBV4-1
CASSQDRWEGLGYTF
TGCGCCAGCAGCCAAGATAGGTGGGAGGGGCTTGGCTACACCTTC
>-|TRBJ1-1|-|TRBV7-3
CASSQNRDTEAFF
TGTGCCAGCAGCCAGAACAGGGATACTGAAGCTTTCTTT
>-|TRBJ1-4|TRBD1|TRBV5-1
CASSSGQEGVGEKLFF
TGCGCCAGCAGCTCCGGACAGGAGGGTGTCGGGGAAAAACTGTTTTTT
>-|TRBJ1-1|TRBD1|TRBV3-1/TRBV3-2
CASSNSGGWGGTNTEAFF
TGTGCCAGCAGTAATTCAGGGGGCTGGGGTGGGACGAACACTGAAGCTTTCTTT
>-|TRBJ2-7|TRBD1|TRBV6-5
CASSRQGMSSYEQYF
TGTGCCAGCAGTCGACAGGGGATGAGCTCCTACGAGCAGTACTTC
>-|TRBJ1-6|-|TRBV19
CASRDGSQNSPLHF
TGTGCCAGTAGAGACGGCAGCCAGAATTCACCCCTCCACTTT
>-|TRBJ2-7|-|TRBV28
CASSLPTISYEQYF
TGTGCCAGCAGTTTACCCACGATATCCTACGAGCAGTACTTC
>-|TRBJ1-6|-|TRBV28
CASSFASYNSPLHF
TGTGCCAGCAGTTTCGCCAGTTATAATTCACCCCTCCACTTT
>-|TRBJ2-3|-|TRBV6-5
CASSPGGITDTQYF
TGTGCCAGCAGTCCCGGGGGCATCACAGATACGCAGTATTTT
>-|TRBJ2-1|TRBD2|TRBV5-1
CASSLSRLAGGPDEQFF
TGCGCCAGCAGCTTGTCGAGACTAGCGGGAGGGCCGGATGAGCAGTTCTTC
>-|TRBJ2-7|TRBD2|TRBV6-1
CASSALSRSGSSEQYF
TGTGCCAGCAGTGCCCTCTCGAGAAGCGGGAGCTCCGAGCAGTACTTC
>once|TRBJ1-1|TRBD1|TRBV5-1
CASSRDRSNTEAFF
TGCGCCAGCAGCAGGGACAGGTCGAACACTGAAGCTTTCTTT
>-|TRBJ2-1|-|TRBV4-1
CASSQHSGQPVSYNEQFF
TGCGCCAGCAGCCAACACAGTGGACAGCCAGTCTCCTACAATGAGCAGTTCTTC
>few|TRBJ2-2|-|TRBV3-1/TRBV3-2
CASSRLDTGELFF
TGTGCCAGCAGCCGCCTAGACACCGGGGAGCTGTTTTTT
>-|TRBJ2-2|TRBD2|TRBV11-1
CASSLAGGDTGELFF
TGTGCCAGCAGCTTAGCGGGAGGGGACACCGGGGAGCTGTTTTTT
>once|TRBJ1-2|-|TRBV4-1
CASSQVGVGNYGYTF
TGCGCCAGCAGCCAAGTTGGGGTTGGGAACTATGGCTACACCTTC
>few|TRBJ1-2|TRBD1|TRBV9
CASSPQGALGYTF
TGTGCCAGCAGTCCCCAGGGGGCGCTTGGCTACACCTTC
>-|TRBJ2-2|TRBD1|TRBV5-1
CASSSTGVGTGELFF
TGCGCCAGCAGTTCAACAGGGGTGGGCACCGGGGAGCTGTTTTTT
>few|TRBJ2-1|-|TRBV10-1
CASSESTGLNEQFF
TGCGCCAGCAGTGAGTCGACCGGGCTCAATGAGCAGTTCTTC
>-|TRBJ2-7|TRBD2|TRBV7-2
CASSQGLQSSYEQYF
TGTGCCAGCAGCCAGGGACTACAAAGCTCCTACGAGCAGTACTTC
>-|TRBJ2-7|TRBD2|TRBV5-1
CASSTRLAGTYEQYF
TGCGCCAGCAGCACCCGACTAGCGGGCACCTACGAGCAGTACTTC
>-|TRBJ1-2|-|TRBV5-6
CASSTTVNYGYTF
TGTGCCAGCAGCACGACAGTTAACTATGGCTACACCTTC
>-|TRBJ2-7|TRBD2|TRBV10-3
CAISEPAASGSSYEQYF
TGTGCCATCAGTGAGCCCGCAGCCAGCGGGAGTTCATACGAGCAGTACTTC
>-|TRBJ2-7|TRBD1|TRBV2
CASSPSDRAHEQYF
TGTGCCAGCAGTCCTTCCGACAGGGCCCACGAGCAGTACTTC
>-|TRBJ1-5|-|TRBV4-1
CASSHAGAFNQPQHF
TGCGCCAGCAGCCACGCAGGGGCCTTCAATCAGCCCCAGCATTTT
>few|TRBJ1-6|-|TRBV2
CASSPTVNSPLHF
TGTGCCAGCAGTCCGACAGTTAATTCACCCCTCCACTTT
>few|TRBJ1-2|TRBD1|TRBV9
CASSVGDRPSGGYTF
TGTGCCAGCAGCGTAGGGGACAGGCCCTCGGGTGGCTACACCTTC
>-|TRBJ1-5|-|TRBV5-6
CASSFRHTSNQPQHF
TGTGCCAGCAGCTTCAGGCATACTAGCAATCAGCCCCAGCATTTT
>-|TRBJ1-2|-|TRBV14
CAGSQVGLGYGYTF
TGTGCCGGCAGCCAGGTGGGACTAGGATATGGCTACACCTTC
>-|TRBJ2-5|-|TRBV12-3/TRBV12-4
CASSFSGETQYF
TGTGCCAGCAGTTTTAGTGGGGAGACCCAGTACTTC
>-|TRBJ1-1|-|TRBV9
CASSVDPGEEAFF
TGTGCCAGCAGCGTAGATCCGGGGGAGGAAGCTTTCTTT
>-|TRBJ1-3|-|TRBV25-1
CASNIRNTIYF
TGTGCCAGCAACATACGGAACACCATATATTTT
>-|TRBJ2-7|TRBD1|TRBV3-1/TRBV3-2
CASSQGRHRGDYEQYF
TGTGCCAGCAGCCAGGGACGACACAGGGGGGACTACGAGCAGTACTTC
>once|TRBJ1-2|TRBD1|TRBV12-3/TRBV12-4
CASSRQGTYGYTF
TGTGCCAGCAGTCGACAGGGGACCTATGGCTACACCTTC
>-|TRBJ2-7|-|TRBV5-1
CASSLAADPYEQYF
TGCGCCAGCAGCTTGGCCGCGGATCCCTACGAGCAGTACTTC
>once|TRBJ2-2|TRBD1|TRBV27
CASRGGQVTGELFF
TGTGCCAGCAGAGGAGGACAGGTCACCGGGGAGCTGTTTTTT
>-|TRBJ2-4|TRBD1|TRBV2
CASSVDRLAKNIQYF
TGTGCCAGCAGTGTGGACAGGCTAGCCAAAAACATTCAGTACTTC